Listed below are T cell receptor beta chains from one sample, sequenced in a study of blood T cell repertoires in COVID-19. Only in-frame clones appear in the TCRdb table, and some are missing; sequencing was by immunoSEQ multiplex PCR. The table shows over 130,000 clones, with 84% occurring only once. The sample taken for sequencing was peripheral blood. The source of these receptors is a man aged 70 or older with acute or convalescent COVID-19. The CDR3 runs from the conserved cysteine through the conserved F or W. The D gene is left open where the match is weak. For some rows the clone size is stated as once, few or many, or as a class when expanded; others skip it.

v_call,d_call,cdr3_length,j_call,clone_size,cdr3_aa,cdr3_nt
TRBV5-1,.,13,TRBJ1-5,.,CASSLDINQPQHF,TGCGCCAGCAGCTTGGACATTAATCAGCCCCAGCATTTT
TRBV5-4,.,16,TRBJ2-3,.,CASSLSPLGLTDTQYF,TGTGCCAGCAGCTTATCCCCCCTAGGACTCACAGATACGCAGTATTTT
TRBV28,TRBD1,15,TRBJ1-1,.,CASIGTGGFATEAFF,TGTGCCAGCATCGGGACAGGGGGTTTTGCCACTGAAGCTTTCTTT
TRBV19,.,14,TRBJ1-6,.,CASSMQGRDSPLHF,TGTGCCAGTAGTATGCAGGGTCGGGATTCACCCCTCCACTTT
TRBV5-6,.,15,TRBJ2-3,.,CASSFPGSSTDTQYF,TGTGCCAGCAGCTTCCCGGGATCGAGCACAGATACGCAGTATTTT
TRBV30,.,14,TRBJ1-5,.,CAWSAPGGNQPQHF,TGTGCCTGGAGTGCCCCCGGAGGCAATCAGCCCCAGCATTTT
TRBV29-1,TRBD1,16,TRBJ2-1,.,CSVEDLGDRGLNEQFF,TGCAGCGTTGAAGATCTAGGGGACAGGGGCCTCAATGAGCAGTTCTTC
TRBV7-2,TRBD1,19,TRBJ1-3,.,CASSVDRGSMDLTGNTIYF,TGTGCCAGCAGCGTCGACAGGGGAAGTATGGACCTCACTGGAAACACCATATATTTT
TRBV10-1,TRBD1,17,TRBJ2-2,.,CASSELPGQGHTGELFF,TGCGCCAGCAGTGAGTTACCGGGACAGGGTCACACCGGGGAGCTGTTTTTT
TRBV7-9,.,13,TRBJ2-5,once,CASSLSTAETQYF,TGTGCCAGCAGCTTGAGCACCGCAGAGACCCAGTACTTC
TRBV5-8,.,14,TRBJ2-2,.,CASSRVCGGRGAVF,TGTGCCAGCAGCAGGGTGTGTGGTGGCCGGGGAGCTGTTTTT
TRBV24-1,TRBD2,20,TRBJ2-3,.,CATSDEPGTSGGRGTDTQYF,TGTGCCACCAGTGATGAACCCGGGACTAGCGGGGGGCGTGGCACAGATACGCAGTATTTT
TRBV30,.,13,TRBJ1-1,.,CAWSGGQGAEAFF,TGTGCCTGGAGTGGGGGGCAAGGGGCTGAAGCTTTCTTT
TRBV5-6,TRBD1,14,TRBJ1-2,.,CASSPPTGGYGYTF,TGTGCCAGCAGCCCACCGACAGGGGGGTATGGCTACACCTTC
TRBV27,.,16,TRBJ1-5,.,CASSFSSRGSNQPQHF,TGTGCCAGCAGTTTTAGTTCCAGGGGTAGCAATCAGCCCCAGCATTTT
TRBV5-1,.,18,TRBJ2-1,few,CASSQQYPGGLSYNEQFF,TGCGCCAGCAGCCAACAATACCCGGGGGGCCTCTCCTACAATGAGCAGTTCTTC
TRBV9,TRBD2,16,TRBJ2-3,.,CASSAQGLAGGDTQYF,TGTGCCAGCAGCGCTCAGGGACTAGCGGGAGGAGATACGCAGTATTTT
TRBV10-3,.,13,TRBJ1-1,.,CAITPGQNTEAFF,TGTGCCATCACTCCAGGCCAGAACACTGAAGCTTTCTTT
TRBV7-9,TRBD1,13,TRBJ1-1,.,CASSTGGNTEAFF,TGTGCCAGCAGCACAGGGGGTAATACTGAAGCTTTCTTT
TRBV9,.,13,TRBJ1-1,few,CASSPQGWTEAFF,TGTGCCAGCAGCCCACAGGGTTGGACTGAAGCTTTCTTT
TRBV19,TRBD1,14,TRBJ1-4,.,CASSLGQDYEKLFF,TGTGCCAGTAGTCTCGGACAGGACTATGAAAAACTGTTTTTT
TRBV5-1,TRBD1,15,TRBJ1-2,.,CASSLEGQGAGGYTF,TGCGCCAGCAGCTTGGAGGGACAGGGGGCTGGTGGCTACACCTTC
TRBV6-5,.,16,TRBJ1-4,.,CASSYSAHPTNEKLFF,TGTGCCAGCAGTTACTCAGCTCACCCAACTAATGAAAAACTGTTTTTT
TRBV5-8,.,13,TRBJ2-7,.,CASSLAPRYEQYF,TGTGCCAGCAGCTTGGCCCCCCGGTACGAGCAGTACTTC
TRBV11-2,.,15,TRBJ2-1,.,CASSLVGHSPNEQFF,TGTGCCAGCAGCTTAGTGGGACACTCCCCGAATGAGCAGTTCTTC
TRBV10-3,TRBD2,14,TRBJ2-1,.,CAIRLAGGDREQFF,TGTGCCATCAGGCTAGCGGGAGGGGACCGGGAGCAGTTCTTC
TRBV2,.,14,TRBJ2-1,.,CASTDPGSYNEQFF,TGTGCCAGCACCGACCCAGGCTCCTACAATGAGCAGTTCTTC
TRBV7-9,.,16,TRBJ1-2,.,CASSLSGGQLQTGYTF,TGTGCCAGCAGCTTATCGGGGGGCCAGCTTCAAACTGGCTACACCTTC
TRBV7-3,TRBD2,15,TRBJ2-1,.,CASRLAGGGTVEQFF,TGTGCCAGCAGGTTAGCGGGAGGGGGTACGGTTGAGCAGTTCTTC
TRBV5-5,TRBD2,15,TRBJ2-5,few,CASSRGGTLQETQYF,TGTGCCAGCAGCCGCGGGGGGACCCTCCAAGAGACCCAGTACTTC
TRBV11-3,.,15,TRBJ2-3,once,CASSLGGGTTDTQYF,TGTGCCAGCAGCTTAGGCGGGGGCACCACAGATACGCAGTATTTT
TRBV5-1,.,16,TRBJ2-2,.,CASSPPTGSDDGELFF,TGCGCCAGCAGCCCCCCGACAGGATCTGACGACGGGGAGCTGTTTTTT
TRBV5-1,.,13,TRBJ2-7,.,CASSLTSSYEQYF,TGCGCCAGCAGCTTGACTAGCTCCTACGAGCAGTACTTC
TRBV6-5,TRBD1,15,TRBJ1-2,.,CASSRGDRVGYGYTF,TGTGCCAGCAGTCGCGGGGACAGGGTAGGATATGGCTACACCTTC
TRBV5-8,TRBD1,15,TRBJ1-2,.,CASSQIQGETYGYTF,TGTGCCAGCAGCCAAATACAGGGGGAAACCTATGGCTACACCTTC
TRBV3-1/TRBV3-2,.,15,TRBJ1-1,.,CASSQVAQGNTEAFF,TGTGCCAGCAGCCAAGTTGCCCAGGGCAACACTGAAGCTTTCTTT
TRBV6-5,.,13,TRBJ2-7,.,CASSRQGRDEQYF,TGTGCCAGCTCGAGACAGGGGAGGGACGAGCAGTACTTC
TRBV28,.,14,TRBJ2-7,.,CASSLSAGASEQYF,TGTGCCAGCAGTTTATCGGCAGGGGCGAGCGAGCAGTACTTC
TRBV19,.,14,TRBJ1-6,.,CASRAGLNNSPLHF,TGTGCCAGTAGGGCGGGACTGAACAATTCACCCCTCCACTTT
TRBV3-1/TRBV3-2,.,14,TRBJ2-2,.,CASSEAGTTGELFF,TGTGCCAGTAGTGAGGCGGGGACCACCGGGGAGCTGTTTTTT
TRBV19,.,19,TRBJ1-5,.,CASSSAVGGVGPMGGPQHF,TGTGCCAGTAGTAGCGCCGTAGGCGGGGTCGGCCCTATGGGGGGTCCCCAGCATTTT
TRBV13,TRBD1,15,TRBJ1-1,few,CASTGQGGVRTEAFF,TGTGCCAGCACGGGACAGGGTGGCGTTAGAACTGAAGCTTTCTTT
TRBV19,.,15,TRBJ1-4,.,CASSNRQRTNEKLFF,TGTGCCAGTAGTAACAGACAGAGGACGAATGAAAAACTGTTTTTT
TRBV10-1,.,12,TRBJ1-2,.,CASSDVRVGYTF,TGCGCCAGCAGTGACGTCAGGGTTGGCTACACCTTC